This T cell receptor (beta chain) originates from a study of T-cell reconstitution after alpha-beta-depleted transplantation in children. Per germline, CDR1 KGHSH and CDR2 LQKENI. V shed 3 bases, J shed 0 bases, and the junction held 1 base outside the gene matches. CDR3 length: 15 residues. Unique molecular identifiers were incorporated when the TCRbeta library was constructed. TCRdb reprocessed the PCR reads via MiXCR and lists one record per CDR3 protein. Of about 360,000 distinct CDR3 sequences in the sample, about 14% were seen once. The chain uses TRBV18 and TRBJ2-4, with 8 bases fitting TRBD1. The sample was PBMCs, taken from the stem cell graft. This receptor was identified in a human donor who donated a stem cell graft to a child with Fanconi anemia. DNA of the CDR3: TGTGCCAGCTCACCCGGACAGGGAGCCAAAAACATTCAGTACTTC. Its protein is CASSPGQGAKNIQYF. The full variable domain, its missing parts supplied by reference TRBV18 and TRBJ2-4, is NAGVMQNPRHLVRRRGQEARLRCSPMKGHSHVYWYRQLPEEGLKFMVYLQKENIIDESGMPKERFSAEFPKEGPSILRIQQVVRGDSAAYFCASSPGQGAKNIQYFGAGTRLSVL.